This T cell receptor beta chain was captured in a study of cytomegalovirus exposure and HLA in healthy donors (dated by TCRdb to between 2016 and 2019). As for the study more broadly: In an earlier analysis of roughly 500 of the donors, roughly 300 Gb of sequence data and some 120 million unique TCR beta sequences from approximately 180 million T cells were reported. Roughly 5 DR-DQ haplotypes were handled as single units for association and clustering because linkage in the cohort was strong. An earlier analysis of several hundred of the donors applied high-throughput TCR beta sequencing to assess whether each TCR beta V gene segment acted as functional or pseudogenic. The number of donors typed differed by locus, with 629-630 for A, B, C, DRB1 and DQB1, roughly 520 for DQA1, nearly 610 for DPA1, and some 450 for DPB1. Class I and class II HLA loci were covered by the typing at four-digit resolution. Rather than drawing on any new phenotypic data, the later analysis identified candidate immune exposures from TCR beta sequences and the way those sequences occurred across donors. In a later genetic analysis, genome-wide SNP genotypes for about 65% of the roughly 670 donors were used, and that subset was treated as a discovery cohort. The study aimed to test whether signatures of past pathogen exposure could be identified by cataloging public T cell receptors. The T cell repertoires of around 670 subjects were profiled by immunosequencing and related to cytomegalovirus serostatus. A separate validation cohort of over a hundred different subjects was used in addition to the roughly 700-subject first cohort. The study combined high-throughput TCR immunosequencing, statistical association of individual TCRs with disease status, and machine learning to predict cytomegalovirus infection status. All discovery cohort repertoires had been generated using a single sequencing platform. A later analysis re-analyzed previously published TCR beta repertoires from approximately 700 donors and added high-resolution HLA genotyping to study TCR occurrence patterns. Donor age, sex, ethnicity and CMV serostatus were compiled together with the repertoire data. Across 300 to 500 genotyped donors of the cohort, an average of 235,054 unique TCR beta nucleotide sequences per donor were sequenced, and roughly 17% of those sequences were non-productive. The genetic ancestry cluster associated with self-reported Caucasian donors included about 81% of the roughly 400 genotyped donors. Around 300 gigabases of sequencing data and tens of millions of unique TCR sequences were included in an early release covering around 650 HLA-typed donors. Summary of the overall study and its limitations: The earlier analysis of nearly 600 of the donors excluded approximately 17 rarely observed V segments, including chromosome 9 orphons, because counts were too low. A later genetic analysis reported fewer N-insertions in productive TCRs among donors in an Asian-associated ancestry cluster than the roughly 690-donor mean. The cohort was sequenced for TCR beta chains only, and without alpha or paired-chain data the features that could be detected were limited. Presence/absence analyses assumed roughly uniform sequencing depth across donors, an assumption that may not hold. While some public TCRs were present in many individuals, most TCR sequences turned up only very rarely across donors. The study listed 164 TCR beta chains as associated with cytomegalovirus. A further reported finding was that TCR beta sequences accurately predicted the HLA-A and HLA-B alleles for most subjects in the first cohort. An association between a missense DCLRE1C variant and V-gene and J-gene trimming of TCR beta chains was found in a later genetic analysis and replicated in an independent cohort. At a false discovery rate of 0.05, a later analysis linked roughly 17,000 TCR beta sequences to specific HLA alleles. According to the authors, the approach could potentially be generalized to other disease states and immunological phenotypes. The classifier was reported to diagnose cytomegalovirus status with high specificity and sensitivity in both the original and validation cohorts. Because some donors lacked HLA typing at each locus, the association tests relied only on the typed subset. Some IMGT-functional V segments, including TRBV6-2 and TRBV6-3, could not be told apart with the 87-base-pair reads, so those segments were excluded. When HLA alleles, especially DR and DQ, strongly co-occurred, attributing TCR associations to individual alleles was difficult. For the cohort, immune exposure information was limited to CMV serostatus. A few of the identified cytomegalovirus-associated TCR beta chains were confirmed in vitro to be specific for cytomegalovirus antigens. In a later analysis, HLA-associated TCR beta chains showed more clonal expansion and lower generation probabilities than non-associated chains that were equally common. A later analysis found that TCR association rates varied across HLA loci, with DRB1 alleles showing the most associated TCRs and HLA-C alleles the fewest. A cluster of highly shared sequence variants was judged likely to be a technical artifact of the sequencing pipeline. Broadly in line with IMGT annotations, most TCR beta V segments showed up in productive rearrangements about 90% or about 30% of the time in an earlier analysis of roughly 590 of the donors. Correlated functional status among segregating V segments might be attributable to linkage disequilibrium, but an unknown experimental factor could not be ruled out. According to a later analysis, parvovirus B19, influenza, CMV and Epstein-Barr virus appeared linked to several top co-occurrence clusters. In a later analysis, most CMV-associated TCR beta chains were found to appear HLA-restricted, with HLA associations seemingly driven largely by CMV exposure.

The cohort consisted of 600 to 750 healthy bone marrow donors. Cohort members were all nominally healthy when sampled, although unrecorded immune exposures were likely present. The donor tested CMV seropositive, placing the donor among the 289 seropositive members of the cohort. Each donor provided a peripheral blood sample, and peripheral blood mononuclear cells were used for TCR beta sequencing. Genomic DNA was extracted from the blood cell samples with the Qiagen DNeasy Blood Extraction Kit. Note on this clone: No antigen is known for it. No per-base quality is available; no much larger clone lies one base away.

Based on the germline V gene, the CDR1 and CDR2 sequences are MGHRA and YSYEKL. V and J are truncated by 3 bases and 1 base respectively, leaving an intervening sequence of 7 bases. The cysteine opens and the phenylalanine closes a CDR3 of 15 amino acids. Only the CDR3 region is kept as DNA, spanning 45 bases read in frame from base 1. The method was the immunoSEQ multiplex PCR assay. A mixture of 60 forward primers for TCR Vbeta segments and 13 reverse primers for TCR Jbeta segments was used in the multiplex PCR. The CDR3 region of rearranged TCR beta genes was amplified from genomic DNA by a multiplex PCR assay. On the Illumina HiSeq System, the amplified TCR beta libraries were sequenced as 87-base-pair reads. Processing in the source paper ran as follows. Across the 670 or so repertoires, a later analysis counted some 81 million unique TCR beta chains, 9.5 million to 12 million of which were shared by at least two donors. A nearest-neighbor algorithm error-corrected the raw reads and collapsed the reads into unique sequences, merging closely related sequences to remove PCR and sequencing errors. Alignment of CDR3 sequences to IMGT reference sequences was used to assign V, D and J gene segments. For a sequence to be retained, at least a six-nucleotide match to both a V gene segment and a J gene segment was required. Rearrangements were classified as productive when the CDR3 lacked stop codons and remained in frame with V and J, and all other rearrangements were classified as non-productive. Following IMGT convention, CDR3 was defined as the stretch from the second conserved V-encoded cysteine up to the conserved J-encoded phenylalanine. Sequences without an unambiguous match to a single V gene segment were excluded from the earlier analysis of a few hundred of the donors. An earlier analysis of 500 to 700 of the donors classified V segments as functional when productive rearrangements were above 56.7% and as segregating when the standard deviation between donors was above 5%. A statistical classification framework was built for diagnosing cytomegalovirus status from the catalog of TCR beta chain sequences. In a later analysis, V and J genes were assigned by comparing TCR nucleotide sequences against IMGT/GENE-DB human TR gene sequences. Using the TCRdist pipeline, a later analysis assigned CDR3 sequences along with most-parsimonious VDJ recombination scenarios. A later analysis defined each TCR beta chain by its CDR3 amino acid sequence plus V-gene family, and excluded reads lacking a unique V-gene family. To address suspected cross-contamination and a sequencing artifact, a later analysis removed approximately 600 highly shared, low-generation-probability nucleotide sequences. In a later analysis, a clonal expansion index was calculated for each public chain from normalized within-repertoire ranks of inferred template counts. A later analysis computed generation probabilities with a VDJ recombination model fitted to out-of-frame rearrangements, and checked the results against IGoR. In a later analysis, TCR-TCR, TCR-HLA and TCR-CMV co-occurrence was scored with hypergeometric tests, and a repertoire-size bias correction was applied to TCR pairs. A later analysis estimated false discovery rates by permuting HLA or CMV assignments 20 times. In a later analysis, co-occurring TCRs were grouped with DBSCAN, and TCRdist sequence similarity was added when clustering was performed within HLA-allele-positive subsets. Repertoires with fewer than 30,000 or more than 120,000 public chains were left out of co-occurrence clustering, as were a handful of repertoires with anomalous nucleotide sharing. Sourced from immuneACCESS, this table was stored by TCRdb with only in-frame sequences that have V and J called. A share of the clones is absent; for the studies checked, an unresolved V gene accounts for under half, and the remainder has no known explanation. The V and J calls and the clone size are those of that table, but D and trimming were determined from the DNA. The sample includes 70,000 to 95,000 clones, with around two thirds observed a single time. About 5.4% of the sample comes from the top ten.

The chain links TRBV4-1 with TRBJ2-6, with TRBD2 as a weak D call on 5 bases. The sequence was collected from a woman aged 25 to 39 in good health and CMV-seropositive. Sequenced sample: PBMCs. The DNA reads as follows: TGCGCCAGCAGCCAGACGGGGTCTGGGGCCAACGTCCTGACTTTC. Its protein is CASSQTGSGANVLTF.